This T cell receptor beta chain was captured by sequencing in a study of human T cells and chemical hapten exposure. In the study overall: Patients got weekly scalp diphenylcyclopropenone doses over the approximately 23-week study. Regarding the study as a whole: The number of TCRs above 1 in 1000 frequency did not change after DPC sensitization.

TCRdb itself ran the RACE reads through MiXCR, one entry per CDR3 protein. The sample includes 69,000 or so distinct CDR3 sequences, under 13% of them seen just once. The time point here: patch test 2, 6 weeks after DPC sensitization. The treatment: therapeutic diphenylcyclopropenone sensitization with weekly scalp DPC. This clonotype has only a few counts. Its cognate antigen is unknown. The length of the CDR3 is 18 residues. From germline, CDR1 is MNHEY and CDR2 SVGEGT. The V segment lost 6 bases and the J segment 1 base; nucleotides outside the gene matches: 9. This TCR was sampled from a woman aged 50 to 60 with alopecia areata. Some clones in this sample may be carry-over from other donors' samples. The material was whole blood, obtained in connection with sensitization to the hapten diphenylcyclopropenone (DPC). This chain uses TRBV6-2 or TRBV6-3 with TRBJ2-3, with TRBD2 matching 14 bases. As DNA, the CDR3 is TGTGCCAGCAGCGCAGCGACTAGCGGGAGGGCCGGCACAGATACGCAGTATTTT. It specifies CASSAATSGRAGTDTQYF.